This entry concerns a single T cell receptor (beta chain). The sample is drawn from a study of blood T cell repertoires in COVID-19. As originally analysed: Using reference gene primer amplification, nucleated cell counts were estimated. The method was immunoSEQ multiplex PCR; TCRdb's version includes in-frame clones alone and lacks a portion of them. V, J and clone size are those of that table, while D and trimming were read from the DNA. The sample yields 95,000 to 110,000 clones, 87% seen once. Between the trimmed V and J ends, which lost 0 bases and 2 bases, there was a span of 10 bases. This CDR3 is 15 amino acids long. The germline V gene encodes CDR1 MDHEN and CDR2 SYDVKM.

The chain recombines TRBV28 with TRBJ2-5, with D possibly being TRBD1 (6 bases). The sample comprised peripheral blood. The receptor's source is a man aged 45-65 years in a cohort sampled during active COVID-19. In DNA, the CDR3 is TGTGCCAGCAGTTTATGGGGGCAGGGGCAAGAGACCCAGTACTTC. This sequence encodes CASSLWGQGQETQYF.